The 21 T cell receptor beta chains below were found in one sample sequenced in a study of blood T cell repertoires in COVID-19. Clones were read by immunoSEQ multiplex PCR, and TCRdb kept only the in-frame ones, dropping some. The sample has 95,000 or so clones; 84% are singletons. Sequenced material: peripheral blood. The receptors were gathered from a human donor in a cohort sampled during active COVID-19.

The genes are TRBV6-2 or TRBV6-3 and TRBJ1-5; tentatively, D is TRBD1 (6 bases). The CDR3 contains 13 residues. Trimming pared 4 bases from V and 7 bases from J, leaving 11 bases between. Germline CDR1 reads MNHEY; CDR2 reads SVGEGT. The CDR3 loop is CASSWGGRQPQHF. The CDR3 region has the DNA TGTGCCAGCAGTTGGGGGGGGCGGCAGCCCCAGCATTTT.

V usage is TRBV3-1 (or the pseudogene TRBV3-2) and J usage is TRBJ2-5; D gene uncertain. Germline assignment: CDR1 LGHDT and CDR2 YNNKEL (reference sequence). Trimming took 1 base from V and 5 from J, leaving 11 bases between them. This CDR3 has 14 amino acids. Written as DNA, the CDR3 is TGTGCCAGCAGCCAAGGCGCGGTTCACGAGACCCAGTACTTC. The encoded protein is CASSQGAVHETQYF.

J is TRBJ1-4 and V is TRBV19; TRBD1 agrees at 8 bases. V was pared by 8 bases and J by 6 bases, with 11 bases of the junction left unmatched. Germline CDR1 is LNHDA and CDR2 is SQIVND (reference sequence). The length of the CDR3 is 15 residues. Here the CDR3 reads CASANQGASYEKLFF. CDR3 DNA: TGTGCCAGTGCCAACCAGGGGGCGTCTTATGAAAAACTGTTTTTT.

This rearrangement joins TRBV14 to TRBJ2-5, with D uncertain. The V end lost 4 bases, the J end lost 5 bases, and 8 bases lay between the germline ends. Per germline, CDR1 SGHDN and CDR2 FVKESK. The CDR3 is made up of 12 amino acids. The CDR3 here is CASSRQRETQYF. The CDR3 DNA reads TGTGCCAGCAGCCGCCAGAGGGAGACCCAGTACTTC.

This chain joins TRBV7-8 and TRBJ1-1, with D uncertain. V shed 5 bases and J shed 0 bases, with 16 bases lying between them. Germline V CDR1 and CDR2: SGHVS, FQNEAQ. This CDR3 comprises 16 residues. The CDR3 protein is CASSLSPERMNTEAFF. CDR3 bases: TGTGCCAGCAGCCTCTCACCTGAGAGGATGAACACTGAAGCTTTCTTT.

There are a few counts of this clone. The chain is built from TRBV2 and TRBJ1-5; the D gene is possibly TRBD1 (5 bases). Germline CDR1 and CDR2: SNHLY and FYNNEI. Trimming took off 3 bases at V and 4 bases at J, with 10 bases between the two ends. CDR3 size: 14 residues. CDR3 protein: CASSEKGWNQPQHF. The DNA for the CDR3 is TGTGCCAGCAGTGAGAAGGGGTGGAATCAGCCCCAGCATTTT. Using reference TRBV2 and TRBJ1-5 for the parts outside the CDR3, the full variable domain is EPEVTQTPSHQVTQMGQEVILRCVPISNHLYFYWYRQILGQKVEFLVSFYNNEISEKSEIFDDQFSVERPDGSNFTLKIRSTKLEDSAMYFCASSEKGWNQPQHFGDGTRLSIL.

This sequence joins TRBV10-3 and TRBJ2-7; D is unclear. CDR3 length: 12 residues. Germline V gene sequence: CDR1 ENHRY, CDR2 SYGVKD. Trimming pared 4 bases from V and 3 bases from J, leaving 7 bases between. CDR3 residues: CAISGAGYEQYF. The CDR3 nucleotides read TGTGCCATCAGTGGGGCAGGCTACGAGCAGTACTTC.

The chain couples TRBV28 to TRBJ2-2, with 7 positions matching TRBD2. In germline, CDR1 is MDHEN, CDR2 SYDVKM. Trimming removed 2 bases from V and 1 base from J; junction bases left unmatched: 4. This CDR3 region has 16 residues. The CDR3 is CASSLPGGLNTGELFF. Here the CDR3 DNA reads TGTGCCAGCAGTTTACCGGGGGGACTGAACACCGGGGAGCTGTTTTTT. The whole variable domain, filled in from reference TRBV28 and TRBJ2-2, reads DVKVTQSSRYLVKRTGEKVFLECVQDMDHENMFWYRQDPGLGLRLIYFSYDVKMKEKGDIPEGYSVSREKKERFSLILESASTNQTSMYLCASSLPGGLNTGELFFGEGSRLTVL.

This clone was seen once. This rearrangement joins TRBV19 to TRBJ1-5; D possibly corresponds to TRBD1 (5 bases). V lost 6 bases and J 1 base, leaving 19 bases between the germline ends. Germline V lookup: CDR1 LNHDA, CDR2 SQIVND (reference sequence). CDR3 length equals 17 residues. The CDR3 DNA reads TGTGCCAGTAGGGGCCTGGGGGGAGGTGAAAGCAATCAGCCCCAGCATTTT. This codes for CASRGLGGGESNQPQHF. The full variable domain, its missing parts supplied by reference TRBV19 and TRBJ1-5, is DGGITQSPKYLFRKEGQNVTLSCEQNLNHDAMYWYRQDPGQGLRLIYYSQIVNDFQKGDIAEGYSVSREKKESFPLTVTSAQKNPTAFYLCASRGLGGGESNQPQHFGDGTRLSIL.

The chain is built from TRBV19 and TRBJ1-5; 7 nucleotides agree with TRBD1. CDR1 and CDR2 (germline): LNHDA, SQIVND (reference sequence). The junction had 4 bases not matched to a gene; V was cut back by 4 bases and J by 7 bases. This CDR3 comprises 13 residues. This CDR3 reads CASSTRGDQPQHF. The CDR3 bases are TGTGCCAGTAGTACCAGGGGGGACCAGCCCCAGCATTTT.

CDR3 bases: TGTGCCTGGAGTGTCCGGCGAGGGCATAACTATGGCTACACCTTC. Residues: CAWSVRRGHNYGYTF. The rearrangement links TRBV30 to TRBJ1-2; D ambiguous. The CDR3 loop spans 15 amino acids. Germline CDR1 is GTSNPN and CDR2 is SVGIG (reference sequence). The V end lost 0 bases, the J end lost 1 base, and 12 bases lay between the germline ends.

The rearrangement joins TRBV28 to TRBJ1-5; a weak D match, TRBD1 (6 bases). The germline V gene encodes CDR1 MDHEN and CDR2 SYDVKM. CDR3 size: 13 residues. V was trimmed by 8 bases and J by 5 bases, leaving 13 bases between them. CDR3 protein: CASSRDTYQPQHF. The CDR3 DNA follows: TGTGCCAGCTCCCGGGACACCTATCAGCCCCAGCATTTT.

The rearrangement links TRBV28 to TRBJ1-1; the D gene is possibly TRBD1 (5 bases). V shed 6 bases and J shed 1 base, with 18 bases lying between them. Germline loops: CDR1 MDHEN, CDR2 SYDVKM. The CDR3 extends over 16 amino acids. The CDR3 nucleotides read TGTGCCAGCAGCTCCGGGGCCGGGAGCGGGAACACTGAAGCTTTCTTT. This encodes CASSSGAGSGNTEAFF.

V is TRBV13 and J is TRBJ2-7, with TRBD2 matching 8 bases. CDR3 length: 20 amino acids. The trim removed 6 bases at V and 2 bases at J, leaving 24 bases unmatched. Germline CDR1 is PRHDT and CDR2 is FYEKMQ (reference sequence). CDR3 DNA sequence: TGTGCCAGCAGTAACCGGGAGAGAGTAGCGGGGAGACCCTTAGCCTACGAGCAGTACTTC. As protein: CASSNRERVAGRPLAYEQYF.

The chain carries TRBV19 and TRBJ2-4; no reliable D call. Germline V CDR1 and CDR2: LNHDA, SQIVND (reference sequence). The CDR3 length is 19 residues. V shed 2 bases and J shed 0 bases, with 20 bases lying between them. The CDR3 spells CASSISARWADLAKNIQYF. CDR3 bases: TGTGCCAGTAGTATAAGTGCCCGTTGGGCAGATTTAGCCAAAAACATTCAGTACTTC.

The V call is TRBV19, the J call TRBJ2-7; 10 nucleotides line up with TRBD2. With 5 bases clipped from V and 2 bases from J, the junction kept 6 bases outside the gene matches. The V gene's germline CDR1 is LNHDA and CDR2 SQIVND (reference sequence). This CDR3 is 15 amino acids long. Here the CDR3 DNA reads TGTGCCAGTAGTGCTAGCGGGAGAGACACCTACGAGCAGTACTTC. Protein: CASSASGRDTYEQYF.

V and J are TRBV6-5 and TRBJ2-4; TRBD1 matches 8 bases. Germline V gene sequence: CDR1 MNHEY, CDR2 SVGAGI. This CDR3 is built from 15 residues. V trimming: 2 bases; J trimming: 7 bases; junction bases outside the gene matches: 7. The CDR3 nucleotides are TGTGCCAGCAGTTACACTCGGACAGGGAGGAACATTCAGTACTTC. As protein: CASSYTRTGRNIQYF.

The chain employs TRBV5-4 and TRBJ2-3; the match to TRBD1 covers 10 bases. With 4 bases clipped from V and 2 bases from J, the junction kept 4 bases outside the gene matches. CDR1 is SGHNT, CDR2 YYREEE, per germline (reference sequence). The length of the CDR3 is 15 residues. For the CDR3, the DNA is TGTGCCAGCAGCCGACAGGGGGCGATCACAGATACGCAGTATTTT. Protein: CASSRQGAITDTQYF.

The V and J genes are TRBV7-3 and TRBJ1-2; TRBD1 matches at 8 bases. V lost 5 bases, J lost 4 bases, and 9 bases stayed unmatched. The CDR3 spans 15 residues. In germline, CDR1 is SGHTA, CDR2 FQGTGA. The CDR3: CASSTSGTGIYGYTF. The DNA for the CDR3 is TGTGCCAGCAGCACCTCCGGGACAGGAATCTATGGCTACACCTTC. The variable domain in full, completed from reference TRBV7-3 and TRBJ1-2, reads GAGVSQTPSNKVTEKGKYVELRCDPISGHTALYWYRQSLGQGPEFLIYFQGTGAADDSGLPNDRFFAVRPEGSVSTLKIQRTERGDSAVYLCASSTSGTGIYGYTFGSGTRLTVV.

This clone came up once. The chain is built from TRBV6-2 or TRBV6-3 and TRBJ1-2; TRBD1 matches 7 bases. The germline gives CDR1 MNHEY, CDR2 SVGEGT. The CDR3 length is 16 residues. Trimming at V came to 0 bases and at J to 0 bases, leaving 4 bases not matched to a gene. This CDR3 is CASSYSDRNPNYGYTF. In DNA form, the CDR3 reads TGTGCCAGCAGTTACTCGGACAGGAACCCTAACTATGGCTACACCTTC.

V usage is TRBV7-9 and J usage is TRBJ1-5; 10 bases line up with TRBD1. J lost 3 bases, V lost 3 bases, and 8 bases had no gene match. The length of the CDR3 is 17 residues. Germline CDR1 and CDR2: SEHNR and FQNEAQ (reference sequence). The CDR3 reads CASSLTGGGWDNQPQHF. The CDR3 coding sequence is TGTGCCAGCAGCTTGACAGGGGGCGGCTGGGACAATCAGCCCCAGCATTTT.